The clone carrying this T cell receptor beta chain was seen at least ten times. In this cohort, patients with other autoimmune diseases, uncontrolled infections, pregnancy or lactation were excluded. PBMCs came from more than 8 ml of fresh peripheral blood. RNA transcripts yielded amplified TCR beta CDR3 regions. In the first round, RT-PCR was carried out with HTBI primers, and a multiplex PCR formed the second round. TCRdb re-called the multiplex PCR reads with MiXCR, one entry per CDR3 protein. The sample shows hundreds of thousands of distinct CDR3 sequences, 35% to 50% of them seen only once. This sample is part of a study of Graves' ophthalmopathy and Graves' hyperthyroidism. Whole-study context: Researchers obtained peripheral blood at initial diagnosis, before any treatment had begun.

Germline loops: CDR1 SGHVS, CDR2 FQNEAQ. The CDR3 is 15 amino acids. V was clipped by 2 bases and J by 2 bases, with 13 bases between them. Sequenced input: peripheral blood. This chain uses TRBV7-8 with TRBJ2-7, with D possibly TRBD1 on 6 matching bases. The clonotype comes from an adult man with Graves' ophthalmopathy. The CDR3 nucleotides are TGTGCCAGCAGCTTAACGGCAGGGGAAGCCTACGAGCAGTACTTC. Its protein is CASSLTAGEAYEQYF. Variable domain in full (rest from reference TRBV7-8 and TRBJ2-7): GAGVSQSPRYKVAKRGQDVALRCDPISGHVSLFWYQQALGQGPEFLTYFQNEAQLDKSGLPSDRFFAERPEGSVSTLKIQRTQQEDSAVYLCASSLTAGEAYEQYFGPGTRLTVT.